The 9 T cell receptor beta chains below all came from one sample that was sequenced in a study of blood T cells in healthy people across ages. A second PCR, run for roughly 7 to 12 cycles, used a sample-barcoded 5' primer plus a J-beta primer mix. TCRdb redid the calling of the 5' RACE reads with MiXCR, one entry per CDR3 protein. Among about 680,000 distinct CDR3 sequences listed, approximately 50% were seen once. Material: blood. The receptors originated from a woman aged 55-69 years in good health.

The genes are TRBV2 and TRBJ2-3; 7 bases are a match to TRBD2. Trimming at V came to 8 bases and at J to 0 bases, leaving 8 bases not matched to a gene. This CDR3 has 15 residues. Germline-derived CDR1 and CDR2 are SNHLY and FYNNEI. CDR3 sequence reads: CASARWGGSTDTQYF. For the CDR3, the DNA is TGTGCCAGCGCTAGGTGGGGGGGTAGCACAGATACGCAGTATTTT.

This clonotype came up many times. This chain joins TRBV29-1 and TRBJ1-2, with a possible D match to TRBD1 (5 bases). V was shortened by 3 bases and J by 4 bases, with 9 bases between the two germline ends. Germline V gives CDR1 SQVTM, CDR2 ANQGSEA. CDR3 length: 12 residues. In nucleotides, the CDR3 is TGCAGCGTTGAGGGCAGGGTCTATGGCTACACCTTC. Amino acids: CSVEGRVYGYTF.

The V gene is TRBV6-5, the J gene TRBJ1-6; 8 nucleotides agree with TRBD1. Germline values: CDR1 MNHEY, CDR2 SVGAGI. This CDR3 has 15 amino acids. After removal of 5 bases from V and 7 bases from J, the junction contained 7 bases not matched to a gene. The CDR3 protein is CASSKPGQANSPLHF. The CDR3, as DNA: TGTGCCAGCAGTAAACCGGGACAGGCAAATTCACCCCTCCACTTT.

The chain recombines TRBV29-1 with TRBJ1-1; D remains ambiguous. CDR1 and CDR2 (germline): SQVTM, ANQGSEA. This CDR3 is built from 13 residues. V shed 7 bases and J shed 1 base, with 13 bases lying between them. The CDR3 nucleotides read TGCAGCGCACGACAAGGGCGGAACACTGAAGCTTTCTTT. The encoded protein is CSARQGRNTEAFF.

This clonotype was seen only a few times. V gene TRBV13 combines with J gene TRBJ1-1, with D possibly being TRBD1 (6 bases). This CDR3 has 14 amino acids. The ends were cut back, 5 bases at V and 3 bases at J, with 13 bases in the middle. The germline CDR1 and CDR2 sequences are PRHDT and FYEKMQ (reference sequence). In DNA, the CDR3 is TGTGCCAGCAGCCAGGGACATCGGTACACTGAAGCTTTCTTT. Its protein is CASSQGHRYTEAFF.

A few counts support this clonotype. This chain uses TRBV29-1 with TRBJ2-7; 10 bases match TRBD2. This CDR3 is built from 17 residues. With V trimmed by 2 bases and J by 1 base, 11 bases remained unmatched. Germline CDR1 reads SQVTM; CDR2 reads ANQGSEA. The CDR3 bases are TGCAGCGTTGAACTAGCGGGAGACGTCCAAGTATCCTACGAGCAGTACTTC. It codes for CSVELAGDVQVSYEQYF.

This clonotype showed up just once. The J gene is TRBJ2-1, the V gene TRBV27; 7 bases align to TRBD2. From germline, CDR1 is MNHEY and CDR2 SMNVEV (reference sequence). The CDR3 spans 13 residues. Trimming took 7 bases from V and 8 from J; bases not matched to a gene: 8. The CDR3 is CASTRGSIDEQFF. In DNA form, the CDR3 reads TGTGCCAGCACCCGCGGGAGCATCGATGAGCAGTTCTTC.

The rearrangement links TRBV15 to TRBJ2-3; D is perhaps TRBD1 or TRBD2 (5 bases each). V lost 3 bases and J lost 5, with 15 bases in between. The CDR3 totals 15 residues. CDR1 LNHNV and CDR2 YYDKDF come from the germline V gene (reference sequence). CDR3 in DNA: TGTGCCACCAGCAGGGTTTCCGGGACCCGAGATACGCAGTATTTT. Encoded protein: CATSRVSGTRDTQYF.

A few counts support this clonotype. This sequence joins TRBV7-2 and TRBJ2-4; no reliable D call. CDR1 is SGHTA, CDR2 FQGNSA, per germline. V dropped 2 bases and J dropped 0 bases, with 8 bases sitting between them. This CDR3 region has 15 residues. The CDR3 here is CASSLPCEAKNIQYF. CDR3 bases: TGTGCCAGCAGCTTACCGTGCGAAGCCAAAAACATTCAGTACTTC.